One and the same sample provided the 18 T cell receptor beta chains below, sequenced in a study of T cells after yellow fever vaccination. TCRdb re-called the 5' RACE reads through MiXCR, storing one row per CDR3 protein. This sample has about 73,000 distinct CDR3 sequences; just under 8% occur once, and the top ten carry 41%. This material consisted of CD8+ T cells sorted from PBMCs, taken on the day of the yellow fever booster vaccination. Receptors were obtained from a young man who received the YFV17D yellow fever vaccine.

This clonotype was recorded at least ten times. The rearrangement uses TRBV29-1 and TRBJ2-5; 7 bases are a match to TRBD1. The CDR3 runs to 10 residues. The germline V gene encodes CDR1 SQVTM and CDR2 ANQGSEA. CDR3 sequence (DNA): TGCACCACAGGGGTTGAGACCCAGTACTTC. It codes for CTTGVETQYF. Using reference TRBV29-1 and TRBJ2-5 for the parts outside the CDR3, the full variable domain is SAVISQKPSRDICQRGTSLTIQCQVDSQVTMMFWYRQQPGQSLTLIATANQGSEATYESGFVIDKFPISRPNLTFSTLTVSNMSPEDSSIYLCTTGVETQYFGPGTRLLVL.

This clonotype occurred a few times. The chain carries TRBV5-1 and TRBJ2-7; TRBD1 aligns across 8 bases. The germline V gene encodes CDR1 SGHRS and CDR2 YFSETQ. CDR3 length equals 14 residues. After removal of 4 bases from V and 10 bases from J, the junction contained 13 bases not matched to a gene. CDR3 region: CASSLRGPEEEQYF. CDR3 DNA: TGCGCCAGCAGCCTCAGGGGGCCGGAGGAGGAACAGTACTTC.

The CDR3 DNA sequence: TGCAGTGCTAGATTGACTACTAGCGGGGGAGAAAACATTCAGTACTTC. It encodes CSARLTTSGGENIQYF. The gene calls are TRBV20-1 and TRBJ2-4, with TRBD2 identical over 11 bases. This CDR3 has 16 amino acids. V lost 2 bases and J lost 5; bases outside the gene matches: 8. Germline V gene sequence: CDR1 DFQATT, CDR2 SNEGSKA (reference sequence).

This clonotype came up many times. V usage is TRBV5-1 and J usage is TRBJ2-7; possibly TRBD2 for D (6 bases). CDR3 length equals 14 residues. CDR1 and CDR2 (germline): SGHRS, YFSETQ. The V and J ends lost 3 bases and 2 bases respectively, with 12 bases between them. The CDR3, as DNA: TGCGCCAGCAGCTCGCGGGACCTCACCTACGAGCAGTACTTC. Translating gives CASSSRDLTYEQYF. Looking up the rest from reference TRBV5-1 and TRBJ2-7 gives the full variable domain: KAGVTQTPRYLIKTRGQQVTLSCSPISGHRSVSWYQQTPGQGLQFLFEYFSETQRNKGNFPGRFSGRQFSNSRSEMNVSTLELGDSALYLCASSSRDLTYEQYFGPGTRLTVT.

The V call is TRBV9, the J call TRBJ2-5, with 9 bases lining up with TRBD1. In germline, CDR1 is SGDLS, CDR2 YYNGEE. V shed 4 bases, J shed 5 bases, and the junction held 9 bases outside the gene matches. There are 15 residues in the CDR3. CDR3: CASSSGTGTRETQYF. DNA for the CDR3: TGTGCCAGCAGCTCCGGGACAGGGACGAGGGAGACCCAGTACTTC.

The gene calls are TRBV7-9 and TRBJ2-7; 10 bases are shared with TRBD2. Germline V CDR1 and CDR2: SEHNR, FQNEAQ (reference sequence). This CDR3 has 14 residues. Trimming at V came to 7 bases and at J to 3 bases, leaving 6 bases not matched to a gene. The CDR3 nucleotides read TGTGCCAGCAACCCACTAGCGGGAAGCTACGAGCAGTACTTC. Residues: CASNPLAGSYEQYF. Full variable domain (outside the CDR3, taken from reference TRBV7-9 and TRBJ2-7): DTGVSQNPRHKITKRGQNVTFRCDPISEHNRLYWYRQTLGQGPEFLTYFQNEAQLEKSRLLSDRFSAERPKGSFSTLEIQRTEQGDSAMYLCASNPLAGSYEQYFGPGTRLTVT.

The V and J genes are TRBV19 and TRBJ1-6; tentative D call: TRBD1 (5 bases). The CDR3 loop spans 14 amino acids. CDR1 LNHDA and CDR2 SQIVND come from the germline V gene (reference sequence). Trimming removed 9 bases at V and 10 bases at J, with 19 bases between. CDR3 protein: CASRPGTADSPLHF. The DNA of the CDR3 is TGTGCCAGCAGACCCGGGACCGCCGACTCACCCCTCCACTTT.

V is TRBV23-1 and J is TRBJ2-1; 9 nucleotides agree with TRBD2. TRBV23-1 is filed as an ORF, its function uncertain. The junction had 7 bases not matched to a gene; V was cut back by 5 bases and J by 5 bases. The CDR3 is 15 residues long. CDR3 sequence: CASSTTSGQNNEQFF. CDR3 DNA: TGCGCCAGCAGTACGACTAGCGGTCAAAACAATGAGCAGTTCTTC.

This clonotype was detected a few times. The rearrangement uses TRBV7-2 and TRBJ2-2; D is undetermined. Looked up from germline, CDR1 is SGHTA and CDR2 is FQGNSA. The CDR3 spans 13 residues. The ends were cut back, 7 bases at V and 7 bases at J, with 13 bases in the middle. Here the CDR3 DNA reads TGTGCCAGCACCTGGGTCGATAGCGGGGAGCTGTTTTTT. Its protein is CASTWVDSGELFF.

This clonotype was seen a handful of times. The chain employs TRBV3-1 and TRBJ1-1; TRBD1 is a possible D gene (5 bases). V gave up 4 bases and J gave up 5 bases, with 11 bases separating them. Germline lookup yields CDR1 LGHDT and CDR2 YNNKEL (reference sequence). This CDR3 has 13 residues. The CDR3 DNA sequence: TGTGCCAGCAGCCCCAGGGTGGGGACTGAAGCTTTCTTT. Translated, it gives CASSPRVGTEAFF.

This clonotype has only a few counts. The gene calls are TRBV20-1 and TRBJ1-2, with 8 bases fitting TRBD1. The V segment lost 2 bases and the J segment 4 bases; nucleotides outside the gene matches: 12. Germline V gene lookup returns CDR1 DFQATT and CDR2 SNEGSKA (reference sequence). This CDR3 is built from 16 residues. The CDR3 coding sequence is TGCAGTGCTAGAAAGACAGGGGAGCTTGGCGGCTATGGCTACACCTTC. Its protein is CSARKTGELGGYGYTF.

The table lists this clonotype with a few counts. V is TRBV5-1 and J is TRBJ1-1, with a possible D match to TRBD1 (6 bases). The CDR3 extends over 15 amino acids. The germline V gene encodes CDR1 SGHRS and CDR2 YFSETQ. V lost 5 bases, J lost 4 bases, and 18 bases lay in between. The CDR3 region is CASSMSGGGFTEAFF. DNA for the CDR3: TGCGCCAGCAGTATGTCGGGGGGCGGCTTCACTGAAGCTTTCTTT.

This clonotype was observed a few times. The chain links TRBV4-3 to TRBJ2-7; D possibly corresponds to TRBD2 (6 bases). CDR1 LGHNA and CDR2 YSLEER come from the germline V gene. V dropped 3 bases and J dropped 3 bases, with 12 bases sitting between them. The CDR3 totals 14 residues. The CDR3 sequence is CASSQSSGSYEQYF. Here the CDR3 DNA reads TGCGCCAGCAGCCAGAGTAGCGGAAGCTACGAGCAGTACTTC.

This clonotype was recorded a few times. The CDR3 sequence: CASSFLSEGNIQYF. The CDR3 DNA sequence: TGTGCCAGCAGTTTCCTCTCCGAGGGAAACATTCAGTACTTC. V gene TRBV27 combines with J gene TRBJ2-4; D may be TRBD2 (5 bases). This CDR3 comprises 14 residues. Germline CDR1 reads MNHEY; CDR2 reads SMNVEV (reference sequence). Trimming removed 3 bases at V and 6 bases at J, with 12 bases between.

This chain joins TRBV7-6 and TRBJ2-3; 11 bases agree with TRBD2. Germline values: CDR1 SGHVS, CDR2 FNYEAQ. The CDR3 has 15 amino acids. Germline trimming cut 5 bases from V and 6 bases from J; bases unmatched to any gene: 7. The CDR3 region is CASSNGASGRDTQYF. The CDR3 bases are TGTGCCAGCAGCAATGGGGCTAGCGGGAGGGATACGCAGTATTTT.

This clonotype came up a few times. The chain has TRBV28 and TRBJ2-5, with TRBD1 matching 7 bases. The V and J ends lost 0 bases and 0 bases, in that order; junction bases with no gene match: 1. The CDR3 covers 15 residues. Germline values: CDR1 MDHEN, CDR2 SYDVKM. The CDR3 bases are TGTGCCAGCAGTTTATGGGGACAGAACCAAGAGACCCAGTACTTC. Amino acids: CASSLWGQNQETQYF.

This chain's CDR3 is CASSSETGYGEQYF. The CDR3 DNA follows: TGCGCCAGCAGCTCGGAGACAGGGTATGGCGAGCAGTACTTC. The rearrangement uses TRBV5-1 and TRBJ2-7; TRBD1 aligns across 7 bases. Germline values: CDR1 SGHRS, CDR2 YFSETQ. CDR3 length equals 14 residues. The trim removed 3 bases at V and 6 bases at J, leaving 9 bases unmatched.

This sequence joins TRBV29-1 and TRBJ2-7, with no clear D. The V gene's germline CDR1 is SQVTM and CDR2 ANQGSEA. CDR3 size: 13 residues. Trimming pared 7 bases from V and 2 bases from J, leaving 15 bases between. CDR3 DNA sequence: TGCAGCGCGCAAGCTTCTATGACCTACGAGCAGTACTTC. Its translation is CSAQASMTYEQYF.